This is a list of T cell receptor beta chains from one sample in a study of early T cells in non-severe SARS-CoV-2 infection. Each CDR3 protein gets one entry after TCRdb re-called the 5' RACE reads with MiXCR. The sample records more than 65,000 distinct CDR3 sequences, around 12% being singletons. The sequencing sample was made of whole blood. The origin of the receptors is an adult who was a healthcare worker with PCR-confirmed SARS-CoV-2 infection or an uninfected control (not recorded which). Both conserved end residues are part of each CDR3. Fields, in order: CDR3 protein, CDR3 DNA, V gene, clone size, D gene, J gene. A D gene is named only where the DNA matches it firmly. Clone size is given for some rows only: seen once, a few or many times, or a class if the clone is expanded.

CASSYSDRARTGEQYF TGTGCCAGCAGTTACTCGGACAGGGCAAGAACGGGCGAGCAGTACTTC TRBV6-5 - TRBD1 TRBJ2-7
CSARDQVSYNSPLHF TGCAGTGCTAGAGATCAGGTTTCCTATAATTCACCCCTCCACTTT TRBV20-1 many - TRBJ1-6
CASSYSGTSADTQYF TGTGCCAGCAGTTACTCCGGGACTAGCGCAGATACGCAGTATTTT TRBV6-2/TRBV6-3 few TRBD2 TRBJ2-3
CASSLGPSPRDQPQHF TGTGCCAGCAGCTTAGGGCCTTCGCCCAGGGATCAGCCCCAGCATTTT TRBV7-8 few - TRBJ1-5
CASNKLATDTQYF TGTGCCAGCAACAAACTAGCGACAGATACGCAGTATTTT TRBV12-3/TRBV12-4 - TRBD2 TRBJ2-3
CASSQDRDRRSPLHF TGTGCCAGCAGCCAAGATCGGGACAGAAGGTCACCCCTCCACTTT TRBV4-2 many TRBD1 TRBJ1-6
CAGRDREDEQYF TGCGCCGGCCGGGACAGAGAAGACGAGCAGTACTTC TRBV5-1 - TRBD1 TRBJ2-7
CSARDFSSYSYEQYF TGCAGTGCTAGAGATTTTTCCAGCTACTCCTACGAGCAGTACTTC TRBV20-1 many - TRBJ2-7
CASSVAGNTEAFF TGTGCCAGCAGCGTGGCGGGGAACACTGAAGCTTTCTTT TRBV5-5 many - TRBJ1-1
CASSRSEETQYF TGTGCCAGCAGTCGGTCCGAAGAGACCCAGTACTTC TRBV2 - - TRBJ2-5
CASRDGLAVAGANVLTF TGTGCCAGCAGAGACGGACTAGCGGTAGCTGGGGCCAACGTCCTGACTTTC TRBV9 many TRBD2 TRBJ2-6
CASSWERTGANVLTF TGTGCCAGCAGCTGGGAGAGGACTGGGGCCAACGTCCTGACTTTC TRBV7-2 many - TRBJ2-6
CASSEGLVEYTQYF TGTGCCAGCAGTGAAGGACTAGTAGAGTATACGCAGTATTTT TRBV25-1 many TRBD2 TRBJ2-3
CASRGGSPTTEAFF TGTGCCAGCCGGGGGGGCTCTCCCACCACTGAAGCTTTCTTT TRBV28 many - TRBJ1-1
CASSSTRLIWPKNIQYF TGCGCCAGCTCCTCGACTAGGCTGATCTGGCCCAAAAACATTCAGTACTTC TRBV23-1 many - TRBJ2-4
CATRKGISYNEQFF TGTGCTACCCGGAAGGGGATCTCCTACAATGAGCAGTTCTTC TRBV12-5 few - TRBJ2-1
CASSLVSSGRNEQFF TGCGCCAGCAGCTTGGTGTCTAGCGGGAGAAATGAGCAGTTCTTC TRBV5-1 - TRBD2 TRBJ2-1
CSVEWQGIDQPQHF TGCAGCGTTGAATGGCAGGGAATTGATCAGCCCCAGCATTTT TRBV29-1 many - TRBJ1-5
CASSTIAGGLYNEQFF TGTGCCAGCAGTACTATAGCGGGAGGTCTGTACAATGAGCAGTTCTTC TRBV2 many TRBD2 TRBJ2-1
CSASGITDTQYF TGCAGTGCTAGCGGGATCACAGATACGCAGTATTTT TRBV20-1 - - TRBJ2-3
CASSRGSAGANNEQFF TGTGCCAGCAGCCGCGGTTCGGCAGGGGCCAACAATGAGCAGTTCTTC TRBV11-3 many - TRBJ2-1
CASRESLASPSEQYF TGTGCCAGCAGGGAGTCACTAGCGTCGCCTTCGGAGCAGTACTTC TRBV6-2/TRBV6-3 many TRBD2 TRBJ2-7
CASSYRRNTGELFF TGTGCCAGCAGTTACAGACGGAACACCGGGGAGCTGTTTTTT TRBV28 many - TRBJ2-2
CATGTGVYEQYF TGTGCCACCGGGACAGGGGTTTACGAGCAGTACTTC TRBV19 many TRBD1 TRBJ2-7
CASTIRGLPGRDTQYF TGTGCCAGCACCATACGGGGTCTTCCAGGGCGAGATACGCAGTATTTT TRBV28 few - TRBJ2-3
CASSLTHPPRSVSTDTQYF TGTGCCAGCAGCCTAACCCACCCCCCCCGGAGCGTAAGCACAGATACGCAGTATTTT TRBV4-2 many - TRBJ2-3
CSVERQFGGYTF TGCAGCGTTGAACGCCAGTTTGGAGGCTACACCTTC TRBV29-1 many - TRBJ1-2
CAISSGRARTGELFF TGTGCCATTTCTAGCGGGAGGGCCCGCACCGGGGAGCTGTTTTTT TRBV10-3 few TRBD2 TRBJ2-2
CASSPRSGWEQPQHF TGTGCCAGTTCGCCTCGATCAGGGTGGGAACAGCCCCAGCATTTT TRBV6-2/TRBV6-3 many - TRBJ1-5
CASSLLGLERVGRTQYF TGTGCCAGCAGTTTATTGGGTCTGGAGCGGGTTGGGAGGACCCAGTACTTC TRBV28 many - TRBJ2-5
CSARVSGGLTRSYNEQFF TGCAGTGCTAGAGTAAGCGGGGGGCTGACTCGCTCCTACAATGAGCAGTTCTTC TRBV20-1 many TRBD2 TRBJ2-1
CASSTGSSGNTIYF TGTGCCAGCAGCACAGGGTCGTCTGGAAACACCATATATTTT TRBV12-3/TRBV12-4 many - TRBJ1-3
CASRELGPQETQYF TGTGCCAGCAGGGAACTGGGGCCTCAAGAGACCCAGTACTTC TRBV28 many - TRBJ2-5
CASRRGQGDEQFF TGCGCCAGCAGGAGGGGACAGGGAGATGAGCAGTTCTTC TRBV10-2 many TRBD1 TRBJ2-1
CASSFSASNTGELFF TGTGCCAGCAGCTTTTCTGCATCGAACACCGGGGAGCTGTTTTTT TRBV5-6 many - TRBJ2-2
CSVVQTDTQYF TGCAGCGTTGTACAGACAGATACGCAGTATTTT TRBV29-1 many - TRBJ2-3
CASSLARQANTEAFF TGCGCCAGCAGCTTAGCAAGACAGGCGAACACTGAAGCTTTCTTT TRBV5-1 many - TRBJ1-1
CSVEEPRGLLLNTQYF TGCAGCGTTGAAGAACCACGGGGACTCCTTTTGAATACGCAGTATTTT TRBV29-1 many - TRBJ2-3
CASSQESYEQYF TGTGCCAGCAGCCAAGAGAGCTACGAGCAGTACTTC TRBV3-1 many - TRBJ2-7